This TCR beta chain is from a study of blood T cell repertoires in COVID-19. Study details: Samples came from the United States, Italy and Spain, spanning acute and convalescent COVID-19.

CDR3 length: 15 residues. Germline assignment: CDR1 MRHNA and CDR2 SNTAGT. V trimming: 6 bases; J trimming: 2 bases; junction bases outside the gene matches: 3. The data were produced by immunoSEQ multiplex PCR, yet TCRdb's version contains in-frame clones alone and is incomplete. The sample shows more than 45,000 clones, 75% to 95% of them seen only once. The receptor was derived from a man in his 70s with active COVID-19. The gene calls are TRBV6-4 and TRBJ1-5, with 11 bases fitting TRBD1. The specimen was peripheral blood. The chain's CDR3 is CASRDRGLRNQPQHF. The CDR3 DNA sequence: TGTGCCAGCAGGGACAGGGGGCTTCGCAATCAGCCCCAGCATTTT.